Listed below are T cell receptor beta chains from one sample, sequenced in a study of cytomegalovirus exposure and HLA in healthy donors. Using immunoSEQ multiplex PCR, the repertoire was profiled, and TCRdb retains in-frame clones only, with some absent. This sample has under 150,000 clones, with approximately 79% found just once. The sample taken for sequencing was PBMCs. The source is a woman aged 40 to 50 in good health and CMV-seropositive. CDR3s include the opening cysteine and the closing phenylalanine or tryptophan. A D gene is named only where the DNA matches it firmly. Only part of the rows carry a size: once, few, many, or a class if the clone is expanded.

TRBV2,TRBJ2-7,.,.,TGTGCCAGTAGCCAGGCGGGCTACGAGCAGTACTTC,CASSQAGYEQYF
TRBV6-1,TRBJ2-1,TRBD1,.,TGTGCCAGCAGTGGCAGTGAGGGGGCGCTTAGGGAGCAGTTCTTC,CASSGSEGALREQFF
TRBV6-5,TRBJ2-5,TRBD2,once,TGTGCCAGCAGTCGACTAGCGGGGGGGCGGGAGACCCAGTACTTC,CASSRLAGGRETQYF
TRBV6-5,TRBJ1-5,.,.,TGCGCCAGCAGCCAGACATACTGGGGCAATCAGCCCCAGCATTTT,CASSQTYWGNQPQHF
TRBV30,TRBJ2-3,TRBD2,.,TGTGCCTGGACTCCAGGACAGGGTTTTTTAGCGGGGGGGAGTACGCAGTATTTT,CAWTPGQGFLAGGSTQYF
TRBV27,TRBJ1-6,.,.,TGTGCCACCTCGGGGGGTGCGAATTCACCCCTCCACTTT,CATSGGANSPLHF
TRBV5-1,TRBJ2-3,.,.,TGCGCCAGCAGCTTGTTACTGGGCACAGATACGCAGTATTTT,CASSLLLGTDTQYF
TRBV6-1,TRBJ1-1,TRBD1,.,TGTGCCAGCAGGAGGGACAGCGTGACTAACACTGAAGCTTTCTTT,CASRRDSVTNTEAFF
TRBV6-1,TRBJ2-5,.,once,TGTGCCAGCAGTACCCCCGGCGGGGAGACCCAGTACTTC,CASSTPGGETQYF
TRBV19,TRBJ1-1,TRBD1,.,TGTGCCAGTAGCCGAGAAGGGACAGGCCCCGGTGTGAGGGAAGCTTTCTTT,CASSREGTGPGVREAFF
TRBV19,TRBJ2-7,.,.,TGTGCCAGTAGTACCCGGATGGAGGCTGGCTACGAGCAGTACTTC,CASSTRMEAGYEQYF
TRBV19,TRBJ2-1,TRBD2,.,TGTGCCAGTAAGGGGAGCGGGGGGGGAAACAATGAGCAGTTCTTC,CASKGSGGGNNEQFF
TRBV5-1,TRBJ2-7,.,few,TGCGCCAGCAGCTTAAGATTTTTGACAGGCGAGCAGTACTTC,CASSLRFLTGEQYF
TRBV28,TRBJ2-7,TRBD1,once,TGTGCCAGCAATACGGGGACAGGGTTGTACGAGCAGTACTTC,CASNTGTGLYEQYF
TRBV7-9,TRBJ2-1,TRBD2,.,TGTGCCAGCAGCCCGGGACTAGCTAGGGATGAGCAGTTCTTC,CASSPGLARDEQFF
TRBV10-3,TRBJ2-5,TRBD2,.,TGTGCCATCAGTGACCAACTAGCGGTCGAGACCCAGTACTTC,CAISDQLAVETQYF
TRBV10-1,TRBJ2-5,TRBD2,.,TGCGCCAGCAGTAACGTAGCGGGGGAAGAGACCCAGTACTTC,CASSNVAGEETQYF
TRBV28,TRBJ1-6,TRBD1,.,TGTGCCAGCAGTTCGACAGGGGTGAGTTCACCCCTCCACTTT,CASSSTGVSSPLHF
TRBV5-5,TRBJ2-1,.,.,TGTGCCAGCAGTTTATACAATGAGCAGTTCTTC,CASSLYNEQFF
TRBV7-9,TRBJ2-3,TRBD2,.,TGTGCCAGCAGCTTACTGGCTAGCGGGACAGATACGCAGTATTTT,CASSLLASGTDTQYF
TRBV27,TRBJ2-1,.,.,TGTGCCAGCAGTTTTTCTTTGGGGGGCTACAATGAGCAGTTCTTC,CASSFSLGGYNEQFF
TRBV9,TRBJ2-6,.,.,TGTGCCAGCAGCGAGAGGGGGTCTAGCTCTGGGGCCAACGTCCTGACTTTC,CASSERGSSSGANVLTF
TRBV2,TRBJ2-1,.,once,TGTGCCAGCAGTACGCAGACAGGCAATGAGCAGTTCTTC,CASSTQTGNEQFF
TRBV9,TRBJ1-1,.,.,TGTGCCAGCAGCGTAGGAGGGATCAACACTGAAGCTTTCTTT,CASSVGGINTEAFF
TRBV4-2,TRBJ2-7,TRBD1,once,TGTGCCAGCAGCCACCCGACAGGGGGCGGCTACGAGCAGTACTTC,CASSHPTGGGYEQYF
TRBV19,TRBJ2-7,TRBD1,.,TGTGCCAGTAGTAGTAGGGGACAGGGCTACGAGCAGTACTTC,CASSSRGQGYEQYF
TRBV7-9,TRBJ2-1,.,.,TGTGCCAGCAGCTTAGAGTGGCGGCGGGTAGTCTCCTACAATGAGCAGTTCTTC,CASSLEWRRVVSYNEQFF
TRBV4-1,TRBJ2-7,.,.,TGCGCCAGCAGCCAAGGGTCGGGGGTGTACGAGCAGTACTTC,CASSQGSGVYEQYF
TRBV30,TRBJ2-3,TRBD2,.,TGTGCCTGGATCGATGGGGTCGGGGGGTTTCGGGCGGATACGCAGTATTTT,CAWIDGVGGFRADTQYF
TRBV7-3,TRBJ2-3,TRBD2,.,TGTGCCAGCAGCTCCCCGACGGGGGGGCGTGATACGCAGTATTTT,CASSSPTGGRDTQYF
TRBV19,TRBJ1-4,.,.,TGTGCCAGTAGTATTGGCGGGACTTCTAATGAAAAACTGTTTTTT,CASSIGGTSNEKLFF
TRBV2,TRBJ1-2,.,.,TGTGCCAGCAGTGAACCGGGACTCAGCTATGGCTACACCTTC,CASSEPGLSYGYTF
TRBV4-1,TRBJ1-1,.,.,TGCGCCAGCAGCGGAGTTAGTTCTGAAGCTTTCTTT,CASSGVSSEAFF
TRBV9,TRBJ2-2,.,.,TGTGCCAGCAGCGTAGTACAGTACACCGGGGAGCTGTTTTTT,CASSVVQYTGELFF
TRBV7-3,TRBJ2-2,.,.,TGTGCCAGCAGCCTCGACAGCACGAACACCGGGGAGCTGTTTTTT,CASSLDSTNTGELFF